The 13 T cell receptor beta chains in this list originate from one sample, sequenced in a study of a mutant IDH1 vaccine in newly diagnosed glioma. Sequencing was performed with immunoSEQ multiplex PCR; in TCRdb, only in-frame clones are kept and a portion is missing. The sample has some 42,000 clones; approximately 80% are singletons. Stated time point: week 47, end of study. One vaccine dose held 300 ug of mutant IDH1 20-mer peptide and came with topical imiquimod. For these receptors, no antigen is known. The source was PBMCs, collected from a glioma patient whose treatment included an IDH1 peptide vaccine. These receptors originate from a young man with glioma. Some clones in this sample may be carry-over from other donors' samples.

The sample holds a few counts of this clone. The V call is TRBV30, the J call TRBJ1-5, with a tentative D call TRBD1 (5 bases). Per germline, CDR1 GTSNPN and CDR2 SVGIG (reference sequence). With 2 bases removed from V and 5 bases from J, the gap between germline ends came to 16 bases. This CDR3 comprises 15 residues. The CDR3 region is CAWSIGAAPYQPQHF. CDR3 nucleotide sequence: TGTGCCTGGAGTATAGGGGCCGCACCCTATCAGCCCCAGCATTTT.

The chain uses TRBV7-8 and TRBJ2-3, with TRBD2 identical over 11 bases. CDR1 is SGHVS and CDR2 is FQNEAQ in the germline V gene. V shed 4 bases, J shed 7 bases, and the junction held 13 bases outside the gene matches. The CDR3 covers 17 residues. The CDR3 here is CASSSRRGLAGANTQYF. The CDR3 region has the DNA TGTGCCAGCAGCTCCCGCCGAGGACTAGCGGGTGCTAATACGCAGTATTTT.

A few counts support this clone. This chain uses TRBV5-6 with TRBJ1-1, with D unclear. The CDR3 totals 16 residues. Between the trimmed V and J ends, which lost 3 bases and 0 bases, there was a span of 15 bases. Germline CDR1 reads SGHDT; CDR2 reads YYEEEE. The CDR3 sequence is CASSSEDWSLNTEAFF. DNA of the CDR3: TGTGCCAGCAGCTCCGAGGACTGGTCTTTGAACACTGAAGCTTTCTTT.

The rearrangement uses TRBV11-2 and TRBJ1-2; a possible D gene is TRBD1 (6 bases). V lost 5 bases and J 2 bases, leaving 15 bases between the germline ends. The CDR3 is 15 residues long. From germline, CDR1 is SGHAT and CDR2 FQNNGV. In DNA form, the CDR3 reads TGTGCCAGCAGCGCCTACAGGGCGGGCAACTATGGCTACACCTTC. This translates into CASSAYRAGNYGYTF.

V is TRBV5-1 and J is TRBJ1-1; possibly TRBD1 for D (5 bases). Trimming left V 4 bases short and J 5 bases short, with 18 bases between. Germline loops: CDR1 SGHRS, CDR2 YFSETQ. This CDR3 has 15 amino acids. CDR3 sequence: CASSPGGVGETEAFF. CDR3 bases: TGCGCCAGCAGCCCGGGGGGGGTTGGGGAAACTGAAGCTTTCTTT.

The chain recombines TRBV2 with TRBJ2-7; TRBD1 matches 12 bases. Germline V lookup: CDR1 SNHLY, CDR2 FYNNEI. The CDR3 length is 16 residues. V was clipped by 8 bases and J by 4 bases; unmatched bases: 12. The CDR3 loop reads CASRKAAGQGAYEQYF. The CDR3 DNA sequence: TGTGCCAGCCGCAAAGCGGCGGGACAGGGGGCTTACGAGCAGTACTTC.

This clone was detected only a few times. The genes are TRBV5-4 and TRBJ2-3; D uncertain. CDR3 length equals 15 residues. Between the trimmed V and J ends, which lost 2 bases and 2 bases, there was a span of 12 bases. Germline CDR1 reads SGHNT; CDR2 reads YYREEE (reference sequence). The chain's CDR3 is CASSLDGYSTDTQYF. In DNA form, the CDR3 reads TGTGCCAGCAGCTTAGACGGCTACTCCACAGATACGCAGTATTTT.

This chain joins TRBV15 and TRBJ1-2; no firm D call. Germline loops: CDR1 LNHNV, CDR2 YYDKDF (reference sequence). There are 13 residues in the CDR3. V lost 6 bases and J lost 5, with 13 bases in between. DNA for the CDR3: TGTGCCACCAGTTCCCGTGGGGTTTATGGCTACACCTTC. Protein product: CATSSRGVYGYTF.

The V gene is TRBV5-4, the J gene TRBJ2-1; possibly TRBD2 for D (6 bases). The V end was cut by 7 bases, the J end by 5 bases, with 22 bases between. CDR3 length: 16 amino acids. Per germline, CDR1 SGHNT and CDR2 YYREEE (reference sequence). Written as DNA, the CDR3 is TGTGCCAGCCAAGCTTCCGGGAGACGAATACACAATGAGCAGTTCTTC. Its protein is CASQASGRRIHNEQFF.

This clone occurred a few times. The rearrangement links TRBV5-1 to TRBJ1-1, with D unclear. This CDR3 is built from 15 residues. The germline V gene encodes CDR1 SGHRS and CDR2 YFSETQ. Trimming cost V 0 bases and J 1 base, with 10 bases left between them. CDR3 nucleotides: TGCGCCAGCAGCTTGGCCGGTGGCGCGAACACTGAAGCTTTCTTT. It encodes CASSLAGGANTEAFF.

This sequence joins TRBV4-1 and TRBJ1-4, with D possibly being TRBD1 (6 bases). Deletions cut 3 bases from V and 8 bases from J, with 16 bases between. The CDR3 has 15 residues. Germline V gives CDR1 MGHRA, CDR2 YSYEKL. The CDR3 region has the DNA TGCGCCAGCAGCCAGCCGGGACAAGGGAGGGAAAAACTGTTTTTT. As protein: CASSQPGQGREKLFF.

This clone came up a few times. The gene calls are TRBV25-1 and TRBJ1-1; D is unresolved. The CDR3 is made up of 14 amino acids. Trimming removed 3 bases at V and 4 bases at J, with 12 bases between. Per germline, CDR1 MGHDK and CDR2 SYGVNS. The CDR3 region has the DNA TGTGCCAGCAGTGACTATAGGCTGGGCACTGAAGCTTTCTTT. It specifies CASSDYRLGTEAFF.

The rearrangement links TRBV5-4 to TRBJ1-2; no definite D call. V was trimmed by 4 bases and J by 4 bases, leaving 17 bases between them. The CDR3 is 15 amino acids. The germline V gene encodes CDR1 SGHNT and CDR2 YYREEE (reference sequence). The CDR3 loop reads CASSPEDGRFYGYTF. DNA of the CDR3: TGTGCCAGCAGCCCAGAGGACGGAAGATTCTATGGCTACACCTTC. Supplemented by reference TRBV5-4 and TRBJ1-2, the full variable domain reads ETGVTQSPTHLIKTRGQQVTLRCSSQSGHNTVSWYQQALGQGPQFIFQYYREEENGRGNFPPRFSGLQFPNYSSELNVNALELDDSALYLCASSPEDGRFYGYTFGSGTRLTVV.